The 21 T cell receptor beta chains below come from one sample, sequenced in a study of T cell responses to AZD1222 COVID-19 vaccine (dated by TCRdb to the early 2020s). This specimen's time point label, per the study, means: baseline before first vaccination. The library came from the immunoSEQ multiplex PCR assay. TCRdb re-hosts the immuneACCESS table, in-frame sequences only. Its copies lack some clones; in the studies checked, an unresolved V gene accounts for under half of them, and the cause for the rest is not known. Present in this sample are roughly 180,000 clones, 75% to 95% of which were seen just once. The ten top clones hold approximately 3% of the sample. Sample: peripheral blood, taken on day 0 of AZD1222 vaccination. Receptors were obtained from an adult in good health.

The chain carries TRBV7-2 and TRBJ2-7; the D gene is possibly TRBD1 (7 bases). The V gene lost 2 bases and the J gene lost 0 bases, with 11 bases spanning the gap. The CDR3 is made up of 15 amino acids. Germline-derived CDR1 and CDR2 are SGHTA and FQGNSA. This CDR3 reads CASSLSQGGSYEQYF. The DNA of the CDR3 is TGTGCCAGCAGCTTATCCCAGGGGGGCTCCTACGAGCAGTACTTC.

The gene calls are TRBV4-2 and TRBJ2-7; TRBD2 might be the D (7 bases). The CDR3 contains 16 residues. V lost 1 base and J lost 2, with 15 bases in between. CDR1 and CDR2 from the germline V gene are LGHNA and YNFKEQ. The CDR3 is CASSQVGGLGTYEQYF. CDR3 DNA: TGTGCCAGCAGCCAAGTCGGGGGGCTAGGAACCTACGAGCAGTACTTC.

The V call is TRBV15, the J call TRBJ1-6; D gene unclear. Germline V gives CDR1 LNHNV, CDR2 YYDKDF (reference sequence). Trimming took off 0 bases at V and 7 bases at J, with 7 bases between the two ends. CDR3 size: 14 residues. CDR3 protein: CATSRDPGNSPLHF. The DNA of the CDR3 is TGTGCCACCAGCAGAGATCCGGGGAATTCACCCCTCCACTTT.

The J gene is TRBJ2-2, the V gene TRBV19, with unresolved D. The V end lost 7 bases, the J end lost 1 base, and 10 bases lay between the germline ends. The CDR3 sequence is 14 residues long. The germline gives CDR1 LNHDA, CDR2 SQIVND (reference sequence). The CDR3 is CASKGLRNTGELFF. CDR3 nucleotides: TGTGCCAGTAAAGGCCTGAGGAACACCGGGGAGCTGTTTTTT.

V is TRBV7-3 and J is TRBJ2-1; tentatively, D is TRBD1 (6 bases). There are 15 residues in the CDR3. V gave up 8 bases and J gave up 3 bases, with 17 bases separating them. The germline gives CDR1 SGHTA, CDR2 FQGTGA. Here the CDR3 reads CASARGNRDYNEQFF. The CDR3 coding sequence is TGTGCCAGCGCAAGGGGGAACCGGGACTACAATGAGCAGTTCTTC.

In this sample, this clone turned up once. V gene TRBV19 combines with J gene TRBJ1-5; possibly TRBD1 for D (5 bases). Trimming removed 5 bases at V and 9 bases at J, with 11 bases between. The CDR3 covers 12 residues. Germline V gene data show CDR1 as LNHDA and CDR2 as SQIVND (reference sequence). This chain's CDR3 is CASSSGGWPQHF. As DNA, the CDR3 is TGTGCCAGTAGTTCGGGGGGATGGCCCCAGCATTTT.

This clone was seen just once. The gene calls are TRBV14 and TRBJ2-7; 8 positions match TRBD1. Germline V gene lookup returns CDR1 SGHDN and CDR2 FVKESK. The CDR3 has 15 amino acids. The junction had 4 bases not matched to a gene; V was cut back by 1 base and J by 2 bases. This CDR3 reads CASSQAGTGAYEQYF. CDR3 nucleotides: TGTGCCAGCAGCCAAGCCGGGACAGGAGCCTACGAGCAGTACTTC. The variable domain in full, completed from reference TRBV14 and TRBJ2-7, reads EAGVTQFPSHSVIEKGQTVTLRCDPISGHDNLYWYRRVMGKEIKFLLHFVKESKQDESGMPNNRFLAERTGGTYSTLKVQPAELEDSGVYFCASSQAGTGAYEQYFGPGTRLTVT.

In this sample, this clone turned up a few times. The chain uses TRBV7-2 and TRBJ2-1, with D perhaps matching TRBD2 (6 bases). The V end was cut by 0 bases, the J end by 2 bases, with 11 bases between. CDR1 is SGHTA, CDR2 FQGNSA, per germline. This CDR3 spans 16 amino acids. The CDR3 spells CASSLAETGAYNEQFF. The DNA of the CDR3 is TGTGCCAGCAGCTTAGCGGAGACGGGGGCCTACAATGAGCAGTTCTTC.

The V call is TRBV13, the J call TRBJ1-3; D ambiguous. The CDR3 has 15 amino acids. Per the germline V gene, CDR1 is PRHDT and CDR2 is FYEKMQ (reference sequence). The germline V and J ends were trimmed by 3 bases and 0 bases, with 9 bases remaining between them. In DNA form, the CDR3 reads TGTGCCAGCAGCTTCGGACGGGCCTCTGGAAACACCATATATTTT. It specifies CASSFGRASGNTIYF.

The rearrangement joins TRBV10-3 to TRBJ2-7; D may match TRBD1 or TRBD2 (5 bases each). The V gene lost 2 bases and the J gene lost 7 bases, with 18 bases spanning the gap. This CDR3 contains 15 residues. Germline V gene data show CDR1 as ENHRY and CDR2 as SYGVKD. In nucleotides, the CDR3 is TGTGCCATCAGTGAGCGGGACGGCCCTTCAGCGGAGCAGTACTTC. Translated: CAISERDGPSAEQYF.

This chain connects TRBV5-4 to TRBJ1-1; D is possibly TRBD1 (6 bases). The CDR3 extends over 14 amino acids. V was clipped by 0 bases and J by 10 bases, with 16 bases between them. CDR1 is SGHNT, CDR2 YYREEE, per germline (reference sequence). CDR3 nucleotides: TGTGCCAGCAGCTTGGACGTCACGCAGGGGAGAGCTTTCTTT. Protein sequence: CASSLDVTQGRAFF. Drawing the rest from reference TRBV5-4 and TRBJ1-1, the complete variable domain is ETGVTQSPTHLIKTRGQQVTLRCSSQSGHNTVSWYQQALGQGPQFIFQYYREEENGRGNFPPRFSGLQFPNYSSELNVNALELDDSALYLCASSLDVTQGRAFFGQGTRLTVV.

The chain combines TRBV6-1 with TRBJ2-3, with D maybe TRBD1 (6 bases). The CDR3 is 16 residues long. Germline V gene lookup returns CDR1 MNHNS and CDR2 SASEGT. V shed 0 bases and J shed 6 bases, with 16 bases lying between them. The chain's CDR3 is CASSEAARGRRDTQYF. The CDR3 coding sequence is TGTGCCAGCAGTGAAGCCGCCAGGGGTAGGAGGGATACGCAGTATTTT.

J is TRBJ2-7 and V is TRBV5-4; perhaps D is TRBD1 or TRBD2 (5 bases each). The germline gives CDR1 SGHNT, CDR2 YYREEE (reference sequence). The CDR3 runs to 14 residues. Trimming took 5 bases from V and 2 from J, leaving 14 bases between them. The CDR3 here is CASRGPGRPYEQYF. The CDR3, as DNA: TGTGCCAGCAGAGGCCCGGGACGGCCCTACGAGCAGTACTTC.

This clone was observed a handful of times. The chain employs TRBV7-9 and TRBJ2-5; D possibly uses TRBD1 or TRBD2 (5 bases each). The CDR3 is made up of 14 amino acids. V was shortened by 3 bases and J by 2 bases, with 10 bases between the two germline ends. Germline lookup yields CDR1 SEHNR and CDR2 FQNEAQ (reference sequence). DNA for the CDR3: TGTGCCAGCAGCTTTGGGGGTGGGCAAGAGACCCAGTACTTC. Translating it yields CASSFGGGQETQYF.

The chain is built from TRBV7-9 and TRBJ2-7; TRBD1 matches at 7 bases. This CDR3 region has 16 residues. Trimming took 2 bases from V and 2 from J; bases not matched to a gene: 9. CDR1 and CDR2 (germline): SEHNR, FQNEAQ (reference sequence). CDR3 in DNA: TGTGCCAGCAGCTTAAGGTTGGGGACAGCCACCTACGAGCAGTACTTC. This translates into CASSLRLGTATYEQYF. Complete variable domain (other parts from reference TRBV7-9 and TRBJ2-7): DTGVSQNPRHKITKRGQNVTFRCDPISEHNRLYWYRQTLGQGPEFLTYFQNEAQLEKSRLLSDRFSAERPKGSFSTLEIQRTEQGDSAMYLCASSLRLGTATYEQYFGPGTRLTVT.

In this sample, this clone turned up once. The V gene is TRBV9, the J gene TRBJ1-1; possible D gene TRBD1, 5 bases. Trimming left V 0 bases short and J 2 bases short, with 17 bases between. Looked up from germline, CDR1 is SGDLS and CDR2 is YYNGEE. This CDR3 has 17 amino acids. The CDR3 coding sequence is TGTGCCAGCAGCGTAGCCCCAGGAGGTAGGGGAAACACTGAAGCTTTCTTT. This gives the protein CASSVAPGGRGNTEAFF.

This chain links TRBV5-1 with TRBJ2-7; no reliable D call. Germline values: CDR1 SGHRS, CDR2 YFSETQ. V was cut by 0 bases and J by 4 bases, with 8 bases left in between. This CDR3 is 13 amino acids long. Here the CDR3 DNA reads TGCGCCAGCAGCTTGGGGGCTGTTTACGAGCAGTACTTC. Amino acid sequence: CASSLGAVYEQYF.

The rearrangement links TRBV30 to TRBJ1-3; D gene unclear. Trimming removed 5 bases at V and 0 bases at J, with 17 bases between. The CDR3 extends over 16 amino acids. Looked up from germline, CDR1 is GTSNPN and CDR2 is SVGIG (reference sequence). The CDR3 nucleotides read TGTGCCTGGTCCCCAAACCACGGATACTCTGGAAACACCATATATTTT. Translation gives CAWSPNHGYSGNTIYF.

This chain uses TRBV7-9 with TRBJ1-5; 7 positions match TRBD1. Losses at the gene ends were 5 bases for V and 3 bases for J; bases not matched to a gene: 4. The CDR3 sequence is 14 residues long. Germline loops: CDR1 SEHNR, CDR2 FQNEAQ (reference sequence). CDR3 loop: CASSADRYNQPQHF. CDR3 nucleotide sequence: TGTGCCAGCAGCGCGGACAGGTACAATCAGCCCCAGCATTTT.

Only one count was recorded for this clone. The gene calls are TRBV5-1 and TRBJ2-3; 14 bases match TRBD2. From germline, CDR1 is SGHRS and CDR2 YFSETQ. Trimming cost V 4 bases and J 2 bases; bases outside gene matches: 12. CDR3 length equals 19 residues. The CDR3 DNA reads TGCGCCAGCAGCCCTGATGGACTAGCGGGGGGCTTCTCCACAGATACGCAGTATTTT. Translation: CASSPDGLAGGFSTDTQYF.

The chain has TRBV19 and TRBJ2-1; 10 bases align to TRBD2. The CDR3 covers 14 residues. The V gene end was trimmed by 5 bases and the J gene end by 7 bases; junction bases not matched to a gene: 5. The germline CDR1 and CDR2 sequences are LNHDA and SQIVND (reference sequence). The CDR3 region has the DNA TGTGCCAGTAGTTTAGCGGGGGGCCAGAATGAGCAGTTCTTC. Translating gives CASSLAGGQNEQFF.